Below are 20 T cell receptor beta chains sequenced from a single sample in a study of blood T cell repertoires in COVID-19. The assay was immunoSEQ multiplex PCR, and TCRdb's table has in-frame clones only and misses some. The top ten clones hold 3.2% of a sample with around 200,000 clones, about four fifths of them seen once. Source material: PBMCs or T cells enriched from blood (not recorded which). The receptors were sampled from a woman in her thirties who had recovered from COVID-19.

V gene TRBV29-1 combines with J gene TRBJ2-3; TRBD2 is a possible D gene (5 bases). This CDR3 contains 11 residues. Germline-derived CDR1 and CDR2 are SQVTM and ANQGSEA. The germline V and J ends were trimmed by 5 bases and 4 bases, with 7 bases remaining between them. CDR3 loop: CSVTRADTQYF. CDR3 sequence (DNA): TGCAGCGTTACTAGGGCAGATACGCAGTATTTT.

This clone was seen only a few times. Additional DNA sequences in this sample encode the identical CDR3. The rearrangement joins TRBV7-9 to TRBJ2-3, with TRBD2 matching over 12 bases. This CDR3 comprises 17 residues. CDR1 and CDR2 from the germline V gene are SEHNR and FQNEAQ (reference sequence). V lost 5 bases to trimming and J lost 2 bases; unmatched junction nucleotides: 8. The CDR3 nucleotides read TGTGCCAGCAGCCCGGGTCTAGCGGGAGGGCCCACAGATACGCAGTATTTT. Protein sequence: CASSPGLAGGPTDTQYF.

The chain carries TRBV7-9 and TRBJ2-6, with TRBD2 identical over 11 bases. The CDR3 loop spans 13 amino acids. Germline CDR1 SEHNR, CDR2 FQNEAQ (reference sequence). CDR3 region: CVLAGARANVLTF. CDR3 nucleotides: TGTGTACTAGCGGGGGCGCGAGCCAACGTCCTGACTTTC.

This clone was detected once. This chain links TRBV11-2 with TRBJ2-3, with TRBD1 matching over 9 bases. The V segment lost 5 bases and the J segment 8 bases; nucleotides outside the gene matches: 14. Germline-derived CDR1 and CDR2 are SGHAT and FQNNGV. This CDR3 contains 16 residues. The CDR3 reads CASSPNPGQGASTQYF. In DNA form, the CDR3 reads TGTGCCAGCAGCCCAAATCCGGGACAGGGAGCGTCTACGCAGTATTTT.

The chain is built from TRBV4-2 and TRBJ2-2, with a weak D call TRBD1 (5 bases). Looked up from germline, CDR1 is LGHNA and CDR2 is YNFKEQ. V lost 0 bases to trimming and J lost 0 bases, with 8 bases between them. The CDR3 sequence is 16 residues long. The CDR3 protein is CASSQERTSNTGELFF. CDR3 sequence (DNA): TGTGCCAGCAGCCAAGAGAGGACATCGAACACCGGGGAGCTGTTTTTT.

This rearrangement joins TRBV9 to TRBJ2-3; 7 bases match TRBD1. Germline loops: CDR1 SGDLS, CDR2 YYNGEE. With 3 bases clipped from V and 3 bases from J, the junction kept 7 bases outside the gene matches. The CDR3 runs to 15 residues. Here the CDR3 DNA reads TGTGCCAGCAGCGAGGCCCCGACAGGGACAGATACGCAGTATTTT. It is translated as CASSEAPTGTDTQYF.

The chain carries TRBV5-8 and TRBJ2-5; D is possibly TRBD2 (5 bases). CDR1 is SGHTS, CDR2 YDEGEE, per germline. Trimming stripped 2 bases from V and 2 bases from J, with 10 bases between. This CDR3 has 14 residues. The chain's CDR3 is CASSFGERQETQYF. CDR3 DNA sequence: TGTGCCAGCAGCTTTGGGGAGCGACAAGAGACCCAGTACTTC.

The chain links TRBV5-1 to TRBJ1-2; no clear D. This CDR3 is 14 amino acids long. With 0 bases removed from V and 4 bases from J, the gap between germline ends came to 10 bases. The germline CDR1 and CDR2 sequences are SGHRS and YFSETQ. The CDR3 region is CASSLEAEFYGYTF. The CDR3 DNA reads as TGCGCCAGCAGCTTGGAGGCGGAATTCTATGGCTACACCTTC. Together with reference TRBV5-1 and TRBJ1-2, the CDR3 gives the full variable domain: KAGVTQTPRYLIKTRGQQVTLSCSPISGHRSVSWYQQTPGQGLQFLFEYFSETQRNKGNFPGRFSGRQFSNSRSEMNVSTLELGDSALYLCASSLEAEFYGYTFGSGTRLTVV.

The CDR3 DNA is TGTGCCAGCAGCTTAGGACTAGCGGGATCCGCAGATACGCAGTATTTT. It codes for CASSLGLAGSADTQYF. This chain links TRBV11-3 with TRBJ2-3; 11 bases agree with TRBD2. The length of the CDR3 is 16 residues. V was pared by 1 base and J by 4 bases, with 4 bases of the junction left unmatched. The germline V gene encodes CDR1 SGHNT and CDR2 YENEEA. Filled out from reference TRBV11-3 and TRBJ2-3, the complete variable domain reads EAGVVQSPRYKIIEKKQPVAFWCNPISGHNTLYWYLQNLGQGPELLIRYENEEAVDDSQLPKDRFSAERLKGVDSTLKIQPAELGDSAVYLCASSLGLAGSADTQYFGPGTRLTVL.

The chain is built from TRBV28 and TRBJ1-2; 9 nucleotides match TRBD1. Trimming cost V 2 bases and J 1 base; bases outside gene matches: 11. Per germline, CDR1 MDHEN and CDR2 SYDVKM. This CDR3 is 18 amino acids long. As DNA, the CDR3 is TGTGCCAGCAGTTTAATTTGGACAGGGGAATCTTTTAACTATGGCTACACCTTC. Protein sequence: CASSLIWTGESFNYGYTF.

The chain couples TRBV6-6 to TRBJ2-7, with 16 positions matching TRBD2. Germline CDR1 is MNHNY and CDR2 is SVGAGI (reference sequence). CDR3 length equals 15 residues. Trimming cost V 5 bases and J 6 bases; bases outside gene matches: 4. The CDR3 coding sequence is TGTGCCAGCAGTGGGACTAGCGGGAGGGTGAGCGAGCAGTACTTC. Amino acids: CASSGTSGRVSEQYF.

The chain has TRBV19 and TRBJ2-1, with D hard to call. There are 13 residues in the CDR3. CDR1 is LNHDA, CDR2 SQIVND, per germline (reference sequence). V dropped 5 bases and J dropped 4 bases, with 9 bases sitting between them. This CDR3 reads CASSPLLYNEQFF. CDR3 DNA: TGTGCCAGTAGTCCGCTCCTATACAATGAGCAGTTCTTC.

This rearrangement joins TRBV5-1 to TRBJ2-1; the match to TRBD2 covers 10 bases. This CDR3 is 16 amino acids long. Germline values: CDR1 SGHRS, CDR2 YFSETQ. J was trimmed by 9 bases and V by 0 bases; bases with no gene match: 9. CDR3 DNA sequence: TGCGCCAGCAGCTTGGTAGGTAGCGGGGGGTATACTGAGCAGTTCTTC. The encoded protein is CASSLVGSGGYTEQFF.

The V gene is TRBV7-9, the J gene TRBJ1-4; D uncertain. Trimming cost V 4 bases and J 6 bases, with 15 bases left between them. CDR3 length: 15 amino acids. Looked up from germline, CDR1 is SEHNR and CDR2 is FQNEAQ (reference sequence). The CDR3 protein is CASSSRPGFDEKLFF. DNA for the CDR3: TGTGCCAGCAGCTCAAGACCCGGGTTTGATGAAAAACTGTTTTTT.

The V and J genes are TRBV19 and TRBJ1-1, with D maybe TRBD1 (6 bases). This CDR3 has 13 residues. Between the trimmed V and J ends, which lost 5 bases and 2 bases, there was a span of 9 bases. Germline assignment: CDR1 LNHDA and CDR2 SQIVND (reference sequence). The CDR3 region is CASSQGTNTEAFF. The CDR3 DNA reads as TGTGCCAGTAGTCAGGGGACCAACACTGAAGCTTTCTTT.

Only a few counts were recorded for this clone. This chain links TRBV29-1 with TRBJ2-2; TRBD2 matches at 7 bases. V was pared by 7 bases and J by 5 bases, with 13 bases of the junction left unmatched. The CDR3 is 15 amino acids. CDR1 and CDR2 (germline): SQVTM, ANQGSEA. In DNA, the CDR3 is TGCAGCGCCGGTGGCGGGAGTCCTTATACCGGGGAGCTGTTTTTT. Protein product: CSAGGGSPYTGELFF.

V usage is TRBV19 and J usage is TRBJ1-6, with 8 bases aligning to TRBD1. Germline V gene sequence: CDR1 LNHDA, CDR2 SQIVND (reference sequence). This CDR3 contains 16 residues. V was clipped by 6 bases and J by 6 bases; unmatched bases: 10. The CDR3 nucleotides are TGTGCCAGTAGCTCGACCCCGACAGGGGTTAATTCACCCCTCCACTTT. Amino acids: CASSSTPTGVNSPLHF.

This chain joins TRBV9 and TRBJ2-5, with 8 bases fitting TRBD2. Germline V gene data show CDR1 as SGDLS and CDR2 as YYNGEE. This CDR3 comprises 14 residues. With 0 bases clipped from V and 13 bases from J, the junction kept 11 bases outside the gene matches. CDR3 loop: CASSVESGGLEVYF. The CDR3 DNA sequence: TGTGCCAGCAGCGTAGAAAGCGGGGGCCTTGAGGTGTACTTC.

The V gene is TRBV27, the J gene TRBJ2-1; TRBD2 might be the D (6 bases). This CDR3 comprises 16 residues. V was trimmed by 5 bases and J by 0 bases, leaving 14 bases between them. The V gene's germline CDR1 is MNHEY and CDR2 SMNVEV (reference sequence). In DNA, the CDR3 is TGTGCCAGCAGTCGTCAGACTAGGGGCTCCTACAATGAGCAGTTCTTC. Its protein is CASSRQTRGSYNEQFF.

This chain connects TRBV29-1 to TRBJ2-7; D is perhaps TRBD1 (6 bases). The germline V and J ends were trimmed by 5 bases and 5 bases, with 16 bases remaining between them. The CDR3 spans 13 residues. CDR1 is SQVTM, CDR2 ANQGSEA, per germline. CDR3 residues: CSVLRQEGNEQYF. The CDR3 coding sequence is TGCAGCGTTCTACGACAGGAAGGAAACGAGCAGTACTTC.